Each of the 7 T cell receptor beta chains below was sequenced from the same sample in a study of lymphopenia after photon versus proton radiotherapy. Clones were sequenced by immunoSEQ multiplex PCR, and TCRdb holds only the in-frame ones, with some missing. The sample lists 150,000 to 200,000 clones; 88% were seen once. This specimen consisted of peripheral blood, obtained from a patient treated with photon-based radiotherapy. The receptors come from a man aged 50 to 59 with gastric cancer.

The rearrangement uses TRBV19 and TRBJ2-1; either TRBD1 or TRBD2 may supply D (5 bases each). The CDR3 spans 11 residues. Looked up from germline, CDR1 is LNHDA and CDR2 is SQIVND (reference sequence). The V end lost 5 bases, the J end lost 13 bases, and 12 bases lay between the germline ends. CDR3 sequence (DNA): TGTGCCAGTAGTTCCGGGACCCGACAGTTCTTC. This sequence encodes CASSSGTRQFF.

The rearrangement uses TRBV19 and TRBJ2-7; tentatively, D is TRBD1 (5 bases). This CDR3 comprises 16 residues. Germline CDR1 and CDR2: LNHDA and SQIVND (reference sequence). Trimming removed 1 base at V and 0 bases at J, with 13 bases between. This chain's CDR3 is CASSIVLVGDSYEQYF. In nucleotides, the CDR3 is TGTGCCAGTAGTATAGTATTGGTAGGGGACTCCTACGAGCAGTACTTC.

V and J are TRBV6-6 and TRBJ2-7, with TRBD2 matching 8 bases. This CDR3 has 13 amino acids. CDR1 is MNHNY, CDR2 SVGAGI, per germline (reference sequence). Trimming at V came to 7 bases and at J to 2 bases, leaving 4 bases not matched to a gene. This CDR3 is CASKEREPYEQYF. CDR3 coding DNA: TGTGCCAGCAAGGAGCGGGAGCCCTACGAGCAGTACTTC.

The V call is TRBV6-6, the J call TRBJ2-7; 9 positions match TRBD1. Germline lookup yields CDR1 MNHNY and CDR2 SVGAGI (reference sequence). The CDR3 is made up of 15 amino acids. V lost 7 bases to trimming and J lost 4 bases; unmatched junction nucleotides: 11. The CDR3 spells CASNKPGQGQYEQYF. In nucleotides, the CDR3 is TGTGCCAGCAACAAACCGGGACAGGGTCAGTACGAGCAGTACTTC.

V usage is TRBV30 and J usage is TRBJ2-7; 10 bases map to TRBD2. Losses at the gene ends were 2 bases for V and 0 bases for J; bases not matched to a gene: 4. The CDR3 loop spans 15 amino acids. Per the germline V gene, CDR1 is GTSNPN and CDR2 is SVGIG (reference sequence). DNA for the CDR3: TGTGCCTGGAGTCCCCTAGCGGGGGTCTCCTACGAGCAGTACTTC. This translates into CAWSPLAGVSYEQYF.

The rearrangement joins TRBV19 to TRBJ1-1; weak D call: TRBD1 (5 bases). Germline lookup yields CDR1 LNHDA and CDR2 SQIVND (reference sequence). The V and J ends lost 5 bases and 0 bases respectively, with 16 bases between them. This CDR3 comprises 16 residues. Written as DNA, the CDR3 is TGTGCCAGTAGTCCGCGGGACGGCTACATGAACACTGAAGCTTTCTTT. Encoded protein: CASSPRDGYMNTEAFF.

The chain carries TRBV4-1 and TRBJ1-4, with a weak D call TRBD1 (5 bases). The CDR3 is made up of 14 amino acids. V was clipped by 2 bases and J by 8 bases, with 12 bases between them. Looked up from germline, CDR1 is MGHRA and CDR2 is YSYEKL. The chain's CDR3 is CASSQRTTGEKLFF. The CDR3 DNA reads as TGCGCCAGCAGCCAACGAACCACAGGAGAAAAACTGTTTTTT.